Presented here are 28 T cell receptor beta chains from one specimen sequenced in a study of T cells in Graves' hyperthyroidism and ophthalmopathy. TCR beta CDR3 regions were amplified from RNA. HTBI primers were employed in a first-round RT-PCR of the TCR CDR3. Each CDR3 protein is one row after TCRdb ran MiXCR on the multiplex PCR reads. The table lists some 500,000 distinct CDR3 sequences, 13% to 15% of them singletons. Source material: blood. The receptors originated from a woman younger than 35 with Graves' hyperthyroidism.

Worth noting for this clonotype: It may be a read error: a sequence one base away is much more abundant. V is TRBV3-1 and J is TRBJ2-5, with no clear D. This CDR3 spans 13 amino acids. Germline CDR1 LGHDT, CDR2 YNNKEL (reference sequence). In nucleotides, the CDR3 is TGTGGCAGCAGCCAAGCTGGGGTGGAGACCCAGTACTTC. Translated, it gives CGSSQAGVETQYF.

This sequence joins TRBV2 and TRBJ2-1, with 7 nucleotides matching TRBD1. V shed 3 bases and J 10 bases; nucleotides not matched to a gene: 12. Germline V gene data show CDR1 as SNHLY and CDR2 as FYNNEI. There are 15 residues in the CDR3. CDR3 nucleotides: TGTGCCAGCAGTGACCGACAGGGCGGCACCGGGGAGCAGTTCTTC. This sequence encodes CASSDRQGGTGEQFF.

This clonotype has a count of ten or more. The chain joins TRBV3-1 to TRBJ2-1; D may be TRBD2 (7 bases). The germline V and J ends were trimmed by 1 base and 8 bases, with 15 bases remaining between them. Germline values: CDR1 LGHDT, CDR2 YNNKEL (reference sequence). This CDR3 region has 15 residues. The CDR3 DNA sequence: TGTGCCAGCAGCCAAGGGGGGGCGGGAGTGGATGAGCAGTTCTTC. Its protein is CASSQGGAGVDEQFF.

At least ten counts were recorded for this clonotype. This rearrangement joins TRBV12-5 to TRBJ1-2; TRBD1 agrees at 7 bases. V was clipped by 6 bases and J by 4 bases; unmatched bases: 5. The CDR3 spans 13 residues. CDR1 and CDR2 from the germline V gene are LGHNT and FRNRAP. CDR3: CASGRTGGYGYTF. As DNA, the CDR3 is TGTGCTAGTGGCCGGACAGGCGGCTATGGCTACACCTTC.

This clonotype showed up many times. V is TRBV12-3 or TRBV12-4 and J is TRBJ1-1, with D tentatively TRBD1 (5 bases). CDR3 length: 14 residues. The V and J ends lost 2 bases and 9 bases respectively, with 16 bases between them. The DNA of the CDR3 is TGTGCCAGCAGTTTAAGCGGTGGGGCAGACCAAGCTTTCTTT. Its translation is CASSLSGGADQAFF.

This chain links TRBV20-1 with TRBJ2-5, with 14 bases lining up with TRBD2. Germline values: CDR1 DFQATT, CDR2 SNEGSKA (reference sequence). The V segment lost 1 base and the J segment 5 bases; nucleotides outside the gene matches: 9. This CDR3 spans 17 amino acids. The CDR3 protein is CSARGETSGRAWETQYF. The CDR3 coding sequence is TGCAGTGCTAGAGGGGAGACTAGCGGGAGGGCCTGGGAGACCCAGTACTTC.

This clonotype was recorded many times. The V and J genes are TRBV6-1 and TRBJ2-7; tentatively, D is TRBD1 or TRBD2 (5 bases each). The CDR3 spans 11 residues. Germline CDR1 reads MNHNS; CDR2 reads SASEGT. The germline V and J ends were trimmed by 7 bases and 7 bases, with 11 bases remaining between them. CDR3 bases: TGTGCCAGCACAGCAGAGGGGGAGCAGTACGTC. Its protein product is CASTAEGEQYV.

The chain joins TRBV20-1 to TRBJ2-5, with D perhaps matching TRBD1 or TRBD2 (5 bases each). The length of the CDR3 is 14 residues. The V gene's germline CDR1 is DFQATT and CDR2 SNEGSKA (reference sequence). CDR3: CSGMGESAAETQYF. In DNA, the CDR3 is TGCAGCGGGATGGGGGAATCAGCTGCAGAGACCCAGTACTTC.

There are many counts of this clonotype. V gene TRBV18 combines with J gene TRBJ1-5; D is unresolved. V lost 8 bases and J 0 bases, leaving 11 bases between the germline ends. CDR1 and CDR2 from the germline V gene are KGHSH and LQKENI. The CDR3 sequence is 14 residues long. CDR3 sequence reads: CASETDYSNQPQHF. Written as DNA, the CDR3 is TGTGCCAGCGAAACGGACTATAGCAATCAGCCCCAGCATTTT.

There are many counts of this clonotype. The rearrangement uses TRBV28 and TRBJ1-5, with D possibly matching TRBD1 (5 bases). Trimming removed 5 bases from V and 2 bases from J, with 13 bases in between. CDR1 and CDR2 from the germline V gene are MDHEN and SYDVKM. This CDR3 is built from 15 residues. The CDR3 sequence: CASSTNIRGNQPQHF. In DNA form, the CDR3 reads TGTGCCAGCAGTACAAACATCAGGGGCAATCAGCCCCAGCATTTT.

This clonotype was recorded many times. The V call is TRBV7-9, the J call TRBJ2-5, with D maybe TRBD2 (6 bases). V lost 5 bases and J lost 2, with 15 bases in between. There are 15 residues in the CDR3. Germline lookup yields CDR1 SEHNR and CDR2 FQNEAQ (reference sequence). The CDR3 DNA follows: TGTGCCAGCAGCCCCCAGTGGGCGGGGCAAGAGACCCAGTACTTC. The encoded protein is CASSPQWAGQETQYF.

This clonotype was counted at least ten times. V is TRBV12-3 or TRBV12-4 and J is TRBJ2-3; D gene uncertain. Trimming removed 2 bases at V and 3 bases at J, with 18 bases between. This CDR3 region has 17 residues. The CDR3 sequence is CASSLFKGGRTTDTQYF. The CDR3 DNA is TGTGCCAGCAGTTTATTTAAGGGTGGCAGGACGACAGATACGCAGTATTTT.

This clonotype was picked up a small number of times. The CDR3: CASSFGGGDTGELFF. The CDR3 DNA follows: TGTGCCAGCAGCTTCGGGGGAGGGGACACCGGGGAGCTGTTTTTT. The chain couples TRBV7-9 to TRBJ2-2; 7 bases align to TRBD2. The CDR3 is 15 residues long. Germline trimming cut 3 bases from V and 3 bases from J; bases unmatched to any gene: 4. Germline V lookup: CDR1 SEHNR, CDR2 FQNEAQ (reference sequence).

Many counts were recorded for this clonotype. The genes are TRBV18 and TRBJ2-7; TRBD1 matches 9 bases. V shed 2 bases and J 4 bases; nucleotides not matched to a gene: 3. Germline V gene data show CDR1 as KGHSH and CDR2 as LQKENI. The CDR3 runs 14 residues. The chain's CDR3 is CASSPGTGHYEQYF. The CDR3 DNA follows: TGTGCCAGCTCACCAGGGACAGGGCATTACGAGCAGTACTTC. Drawing the rest from reference TRBV18 and TRBJ2-7, the complete variable domain is NAGVMQNPRHLVRRRGQEARLRCSPMKGHSHVYWYRQLPEEGLKFMVYLQKENIIDESGMPKERFSAEFPKEGPSILRIQQVVRGDSAAYFCASSPGTGHYEQYFGPGTRLTVT.

Ten or more counts support this clonotype. The rearrangement links TRBV6-2 or TRBV6-3 to TRBJ1-2; D might be TRBD1 (6 bases). The V gene lost 6 bases and the J gene lost 0 bases, with 11 bases spanning the gap. The CDR3 is made up of 14 amino acids. CDR1 MNHEY and CDR2 SVGEGT come from the germline V gene. The CDR3: CASRKGVTNYGYTF. The DNA for the CDR3 is TGTGCCAGCAGAAAGGGGGTAACTAACTATGGCTACACCTTC.

This clonotype came up many times. J is TRBJ1-5 and V is TRBV6-1; 7 nucleotides line up with TRBD1. This CDR3 is 15 amino acids long. The V gene end was trimmed by 3 bases and the J gene end by 11 bases; junction bases not matched to a gene: 13. Germline loops: CDR1 MNHNS, CDR2 SASEGT. The CDR3 protein is CASSDSGTVISAQHF. In nucleotides, the CDR3 is TGTGCCAGCAGTGACAGCGGGACAGTGATCTCGGCCCAGCATTTT.

This clonotype was detected many times. The chain recombines TRBV3-1 with TRBJ2-7; no definite D call. The CDR3 covers 14 residues. In germline, CDR1 is LGHDT, CDR2 YNNKEL (reference sequence). V lost 1 base and J 5 bases, leaving 12 bases between the germline ends. The CDR3 bases are TGTGCCAGCAGCCAAGGGGATAGCTTCCACGAGCAGTACTTC. It specifies CASSQGDSFHEQYF.

As regards this clonotype: Germline and junction disagree at one end, which may indicate a read error. The chain joins TRBV12-3 or TRBV12-4 to TRBJ2-3, with 15 bases that match TRBD2. CDR3 length: 16 residues. The CDR3 loop reads CASSFRPGLAGGTQYF. DNA of the CDR3: TGTGCCAGCAGTTTTAGGCCGGGACTAGCGGGAGGTACGCAGTACTTT.

This clonotype was picked up a small number of times. A read error may be the cause here, since a much bigger clone is one base away. The chain's CDR3 is CSAEDLRTVAGTQYF. CDR3 bases: TGCAGCGCTGAAGATCTTAGGACAGTGGCGGGGACCCAGTACTTC. The chain carries TRBV29-1 and TRBJ2-5; D is possibly TRBD1 (6 bases). The CDR3 contains 15 residues. Per germline, CDR1 SQVTM and CDR2 ANQGSEA.

There are many counts of this clonotype. The chain employs TRBV30 and TRBJ1-6; D gene uncertain. The V end was cut by 0 bases, the J end by 7 bases, with 10 bases between. Germline V gene data show CDR1 as GTSNPN and CDR2 as SVGIG (reference sequence). The CDR3 contains 14 residues. This chain's CDR3 is CAWSVERWNSPLHF. CDR3 sequence (DNA): TGTGCCTGGAGTGTAGAACGATGGAATTCACCCCTCCACTTT.

This clonotype appeared a few times. This chain uses TRBV2 with TRBJ1-2; possible D gene TRBD1, 5 bases. The CDR3 runs 13 residues. V was cut by 8 bases and J by 3 bases, with 13 bases left in between. Germline CDR1 reads SNHLY; CDR2 reads FYNNEI. CDR3 nucleotides: TGTGCCAGCGGGACTCTAATTGACTATGGCTACACCTTC. It translates to CASGTLIDYGYTF.

This clonotype was observed many times. In DNA, the CDR3 is TGTGCCTGGAACCCCGGGAACTACGAGCAGTACTTC. Translated, it gives CAWNPGNYEQYF. The chain uses TRBV30 and TRBJ2-7, with D maybe TRBD2 (5 bases). The V and J ends lost 4 bases and 3 bases respectively, with 10 bases between them. The germline gives CDR1 GTSNPN, CDR2 SVGIG (reference sequence). The CDR3 length is 12 residues.

The chain uses TRBV29-1 and TRBJ2-5, with TRBD1 identical over 8 bases. J lost 5 bases, V lost 7 bases, and 12 bases had no gene match. The CDR3 is made up of 14 amino acids. Germline loops: CDR1 SQVTM, CDR2 ANQGSEA. The CDR3 sequence is CSAPQGAQPETQYF. For the CDR3, the DNA is TGCAGCGCTCCCCAGGGGGCGCAGCCGGAGACCCAGTACTTC.

This clonotype was seen many times. The junction shows a germline mismatch at one end, possibly a read error. V gene TRBV11-1 combines with J gene TRBJ2-3; no reliable D call. The CDR3 is made up of 13 amino acids. Germline loops: CDR1 SGHAT, CDR2 FQDESV (reference sequence). As DNA, the CDR3 is TGTGCCGGCAGCTCGACTCCCACAGATACGCAGTATTTT. Amino acids: CAGSSTPTDTQYF.

Many counts were recorded for this clonotype. The chain recombines TRBV9 with TRBJ2-1; unclear D gene. The CDR3 length is 11 residues. V gave up 2 bases and J gave up 6 bases, with 3 bases separating them. The germline V gene has CDR1 SGDLS and CDR2 YYNGEE. In DNA form, the CDR3 reads TGTGCCAGCAGCGTCTCCAATGAGCAGTTCTTC. Its translation is CASSVSNEQFF.

This clonotype appeared a few times. The chain uses TRBV6-1 and TRBJ2-1; 9 nucleotides match TRBD2. Trimming took 7 bases from V and 9 from J; bases not matched to a gene: 13. The CDR3 sequence is 15 residues long. The germline CDR1 and CDR2 sequences are MNHNS and SASEGT. DNA for the CDR3: TGTGCCAGCACCTGGGGGCTAGCGGGATCTGGTGAGCAGTTCTTC. It is translated as CASTWGLAGSGEQFF.

This clonotype occurred a few times. This could be a read error, since a much larger clone is one nucleotide away. The rearrangement joins TRBV12-3 or TRBV12-4 to TRBJ1-1; 7 bases line up with TRBD1. Trimming at V came to 7 bases and at J to 6 bases, leaving 8 bases not matched to a gene. The CDR3 is 13 amino acids. The DNA for the CDR3 is TGTGCCAGCAACTCCAGGGGGAGCGCTGAAGCTTTCTTT. Protein product: CASNSRGSAEAFF.

V and J are TRBV28 and TRBJ1-2, with 8 nucleotides matching TRBD1. This CDR3 spans 14 amino acids. J gave up 5 bases and V 2 bases, and 4 bases lay outside the gene matches. Germline-derived CDR1 and CDR2 are MDHEN and SYDVKM. The CDR3 region has the DNA TGTGCCAGCAGTTTACAGGGGGCATATTATGGCTACACCTTC. It specifies CASSLQGAYYGYTF.